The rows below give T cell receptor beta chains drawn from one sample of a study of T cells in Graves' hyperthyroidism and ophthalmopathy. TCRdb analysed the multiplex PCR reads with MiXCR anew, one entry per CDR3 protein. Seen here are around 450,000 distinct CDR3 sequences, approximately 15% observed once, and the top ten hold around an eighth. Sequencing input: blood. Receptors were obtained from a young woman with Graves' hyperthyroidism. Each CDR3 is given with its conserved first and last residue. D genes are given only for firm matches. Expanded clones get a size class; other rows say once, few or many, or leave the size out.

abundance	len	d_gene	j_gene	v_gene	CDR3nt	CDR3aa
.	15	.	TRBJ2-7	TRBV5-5	TGTGCCAGCAGCCCGGACGGACACCTTGGACGCGAGCAGTACTTC	CASSPDGHLGREQYF
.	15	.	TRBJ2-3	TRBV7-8	TGTGCCAGCAGCTTCGGCCGAACCTCTGCAGATACGCAGTATTTT	CASSFGRTSADTQYF
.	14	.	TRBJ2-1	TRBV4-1	TGCGCCAGCGGCCTGGGGGTCTTCTACAATGAGCAGTTCTTC	CASGLGVFYNEQFF
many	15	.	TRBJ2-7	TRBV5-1	TGCGCCAGCAGCTTGGGGCAGGGGTACTCCTACGAGCAGTACTTC	CASSLGQGYSYEQYF
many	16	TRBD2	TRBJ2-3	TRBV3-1	TGTGCCAGCAGCAACCTAGCGGGTGTATCCACAGATACGCAGTATTTT	CASSNLAGVSTDTQYF
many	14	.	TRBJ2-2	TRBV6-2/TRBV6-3	TGTGCCAGCAGCATCCACAGGGAGGACGGGGAGCTGTTTTTT	CASSIHREDGELFF
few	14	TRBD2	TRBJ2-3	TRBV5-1	TGCGCCAGCGCACCCGCGGGGGTGACAGATACGCAGTATTTT	CASAPAGVTDTQYF
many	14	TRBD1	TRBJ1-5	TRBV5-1	TGCGCCAGCAGCGACAGGGGTGGCAATCAGCCCCAGCATTTT	CASSDRGGNQPQHF
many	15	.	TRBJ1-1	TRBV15	TGTGCCACCAGCAGAGATTACTACAGGAACACTGAAGCTTTCTTT	CATSRDYYRNTEAFF
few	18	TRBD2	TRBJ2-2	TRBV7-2	TGTGCCAGCAGCTTAACCAGAGCGGGGGGGCTCTGGACCGGGGAGCTGTTTTTT	CASSLTRAGGLWTGELFF
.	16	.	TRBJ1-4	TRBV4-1	TGCGTCAGCAGCCAAGATCGGGCAGGGCGGACCGAAAAACTGTTTTTT	CVSSQDRAGRTEKLFF
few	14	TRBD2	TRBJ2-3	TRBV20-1	TGCAGTGCTGGGAGTAGCGGGGGTCCAGATACGCAGTATTTT	CSAGSSGGPDTQYF
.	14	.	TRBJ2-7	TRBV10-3	TGTGCCATCAGCCCAGACTTTTTGGGCTCCGAGCAGTACTTC	CAISPDFLGSEQYF
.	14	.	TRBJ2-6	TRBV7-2	TGTGCCAGCAGCTTAGGACAGGAGGCCAACGTCCTGACTTTC	CASSLGQEANVLTF
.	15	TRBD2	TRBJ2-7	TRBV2	TGTGCCAGCAGCGAGACTAGCGGGAGAGCCTACGAGCAGTACTTC	CASSETSGRAYEQYF
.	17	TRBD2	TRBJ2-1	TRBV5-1	TGCGCCAGCAGCCCAAACTCCGGACTAGCGGTTCACAATGAGCAGTTCTTC	CASSPNSGLAVHNEQFF
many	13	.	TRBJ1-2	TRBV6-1	TGTGCCAGCAGTTTTACAGGGTACTATGGCTACACCTTC	CASSFTGYYGYTF
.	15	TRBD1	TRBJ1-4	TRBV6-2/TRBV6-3	TGTGCCAGCCTCCCATTCAGGGGGGGGGATGAAAAACTGTTTTTT	CASLPFRGGDEKLFF
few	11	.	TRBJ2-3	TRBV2	TGTGCCACCCAGAGCACAGATACGCAGTATTTT	CATQSTDTQYF
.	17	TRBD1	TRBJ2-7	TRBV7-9	TGTGCCAGCAGCCATTTATATGGGGACAGGGAATCCTACGAGCAGTACTTC	CASSHLYGDRESYEQYF
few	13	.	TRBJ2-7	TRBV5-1	TGCGCCAGCAGCGCGGGACACTTGTACGAGCAGTACTTC	CASSAGHLYEQYF
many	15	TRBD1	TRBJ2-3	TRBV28	TGTGCCAGCAGTCCCGGCGACAGGGCCTTAGATACGCAGTATTTT	CASSPGDRALDTQYF
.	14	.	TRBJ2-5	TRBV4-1	TGCGCCAGCAGCCAAGAGACAGGCCAAGAGACCCAGTACTTC	CASSQETGQETQYF
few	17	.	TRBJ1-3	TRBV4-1	TGCGCCAGCAGCCAAGGCGGCCTTTCCACTGTTAAAAGCACCATATATTTT	CASSQGGLSTVKSTIYF
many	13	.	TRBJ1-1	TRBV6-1	TGTGCCAGCAGCCGAAACGAGAACACTGAAGCTTTCTTT	CASSRNENTEAFF
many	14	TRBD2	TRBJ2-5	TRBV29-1	TGCAGCGTTGAAGCCGGGGGGAGAAGTGAGACCCAGTACTTC	CSVEAGGRSETQYF
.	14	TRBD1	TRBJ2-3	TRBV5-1	TGCGCCAGCAGCAGAGGACAGGGAGGAGATACGCAGTATTTT	CASSRGQGGDTQYF
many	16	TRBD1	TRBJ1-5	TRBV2	TGTGCCAGCAGCCCACCCGGGACAGGGGTTAGTCAGCCCCAGCATTTT	CASSPPGTGVSQPQHF